This T cell receptor beta chain was captured by sequencing in a study of cytomegalovirus exposure and HLA in healthy donors. Regarding the study as a whole: In a later analysis, productive TCRs from donors in an Asian-associated ancestry cluster reportedly carried fewer N-insertions than the cohort mean. 150 to 200 TCR beta chains were listed as cytomegalovirus-associated. Likely technical artifact: a cluster of highly shared sequence variants.

This CDR3 region has 13 residues. J was trimmed by 5 bases and V by 10 bases; bases with no gene match: 4. The germline V gene encodes CDR1 WSHSY and CDR2 SAAADI. All the people who gave samples were healthy bone marrow donors. Amplification used 60 Vbeta primers and 13 Jbeta primers. Sequenced by immunoSEQ multiplex PCR; TCRdb stores in-frame clones only, minus some. The table records approximately 220,000 clones, 76% of them present only once. With respect to this clone: As yet, its antigen is unknown.

This TCR was recovered from a man in his late teens or twenties in good health and CMV-seronegative. The sample was PBMCs. The genes are TRBV10-2 and TRBJ2-3; 12 positions match TRBD2. CDR3 amino acids: CATRLAGEDTQYF. The CDR3 coding sequence is TGCGCCACCAGACTAGCGGGAGAAGATACGCAGTATTTT.